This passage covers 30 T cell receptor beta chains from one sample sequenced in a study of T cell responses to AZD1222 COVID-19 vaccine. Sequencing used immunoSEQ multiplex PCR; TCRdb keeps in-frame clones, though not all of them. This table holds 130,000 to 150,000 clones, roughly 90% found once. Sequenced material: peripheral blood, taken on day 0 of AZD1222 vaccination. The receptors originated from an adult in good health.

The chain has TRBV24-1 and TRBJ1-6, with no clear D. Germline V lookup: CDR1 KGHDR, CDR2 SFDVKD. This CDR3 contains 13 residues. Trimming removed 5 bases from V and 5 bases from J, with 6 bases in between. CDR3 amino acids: CATSAVDNSPLHF. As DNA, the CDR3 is TGTGCCACCAGTGCCGTAGATAATTCACCCCTCCACTTT.

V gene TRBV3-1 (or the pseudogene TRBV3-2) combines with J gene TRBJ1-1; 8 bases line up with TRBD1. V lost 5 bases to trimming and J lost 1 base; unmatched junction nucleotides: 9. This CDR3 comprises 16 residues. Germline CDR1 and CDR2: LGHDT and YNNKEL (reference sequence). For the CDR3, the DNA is TGTGCCAGCAGCTATCCCCCTGGGACAGGGAACACTGAAGCTTTCTTT. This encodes CASSYPPGTGNTEAFF.

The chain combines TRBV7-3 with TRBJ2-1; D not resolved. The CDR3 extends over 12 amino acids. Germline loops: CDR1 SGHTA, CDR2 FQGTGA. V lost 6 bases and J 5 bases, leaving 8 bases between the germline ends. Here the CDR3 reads CASRGRNNEQFF. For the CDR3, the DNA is TGTGCCAGCAGGGGCAGGAACAATGAGCAGTTCTTC.

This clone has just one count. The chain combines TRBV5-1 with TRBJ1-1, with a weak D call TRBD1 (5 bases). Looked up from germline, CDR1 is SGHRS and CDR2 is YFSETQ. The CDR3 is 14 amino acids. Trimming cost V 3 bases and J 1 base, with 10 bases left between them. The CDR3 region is CASSWDPENTEAFF. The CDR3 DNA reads TGCGCCAGCAGCTGGGACCCAGAGAACACTGAAGCTTTCTTT.

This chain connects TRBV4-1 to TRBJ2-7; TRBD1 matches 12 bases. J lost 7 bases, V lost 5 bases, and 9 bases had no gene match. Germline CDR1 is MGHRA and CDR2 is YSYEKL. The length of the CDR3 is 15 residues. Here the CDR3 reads CASSYPGQGAGEQYF. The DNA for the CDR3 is TGCGCCAGCAGCTACCCGGGACAGGGGGCCGGGGAGCAGTACTTC.

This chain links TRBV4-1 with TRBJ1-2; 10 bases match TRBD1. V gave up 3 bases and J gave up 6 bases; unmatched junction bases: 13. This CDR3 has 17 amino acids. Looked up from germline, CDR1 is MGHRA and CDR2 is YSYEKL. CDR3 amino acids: CASSHPPRDRGLNGYTF. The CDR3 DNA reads TGCGCCAGCAGCCACCCCCCCCGGGACAGGGGATTGAATGGCTACACCTTC.

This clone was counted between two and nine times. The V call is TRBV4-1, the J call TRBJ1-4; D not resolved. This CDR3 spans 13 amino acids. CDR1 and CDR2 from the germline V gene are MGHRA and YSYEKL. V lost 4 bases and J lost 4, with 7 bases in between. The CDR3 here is CASSLGYNEKLFF. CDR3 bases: TGCGCCAGCAGCCTTGGGTATAATGAAAAACTGTTTTTT.

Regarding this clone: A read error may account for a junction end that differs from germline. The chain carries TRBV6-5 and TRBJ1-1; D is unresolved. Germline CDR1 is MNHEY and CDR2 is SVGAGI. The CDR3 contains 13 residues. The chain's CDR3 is CASSYSLSGQTFF. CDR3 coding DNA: TGTGCCAGCAGTTACTCGTTGTCCGGCCAGACCTTTTTT.

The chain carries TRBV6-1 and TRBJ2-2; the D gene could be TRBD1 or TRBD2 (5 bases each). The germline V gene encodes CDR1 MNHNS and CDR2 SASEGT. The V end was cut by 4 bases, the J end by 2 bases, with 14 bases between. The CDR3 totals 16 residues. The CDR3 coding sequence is TGTGCCAGCAGTGGGAACCGGGACCCTAACACCGGGGAGCTGTTTTTT. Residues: CASSGNRDPNTGELFF.

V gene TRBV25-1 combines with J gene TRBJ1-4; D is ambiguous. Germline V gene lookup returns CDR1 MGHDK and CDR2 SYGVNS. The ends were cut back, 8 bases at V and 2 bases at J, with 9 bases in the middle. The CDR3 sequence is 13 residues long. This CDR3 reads CASGRRTNEKLFF. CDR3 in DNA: TGTGCCAGCGGGAGGCGGACTAATGAAAAACTGTTTTTT.

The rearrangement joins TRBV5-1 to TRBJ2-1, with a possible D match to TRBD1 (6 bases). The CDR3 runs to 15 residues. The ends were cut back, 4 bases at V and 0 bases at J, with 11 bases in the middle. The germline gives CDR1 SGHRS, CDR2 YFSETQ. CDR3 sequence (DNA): TGCGCCAGCAGCCAAGGGGACACCTCCTACAATGAGCAGTTCTTC. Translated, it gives CASSQGDTSYNEQFF. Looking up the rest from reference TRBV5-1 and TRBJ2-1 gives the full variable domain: KAGVTQTPRYLIKTRGQQVTLSCSPISGHRSVSWYQQTPGQGLQFLFEYFSETQRNKGNFPGRFSGRQFSNSRSEMNVSTLELGDSALYLCASSQGDTSYNEQFFGPGTRLTVL.

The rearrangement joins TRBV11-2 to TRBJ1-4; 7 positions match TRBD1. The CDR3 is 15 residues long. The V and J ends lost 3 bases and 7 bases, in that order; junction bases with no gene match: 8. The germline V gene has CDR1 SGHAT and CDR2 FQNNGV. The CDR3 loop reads CASSFLQGQGEKLFF. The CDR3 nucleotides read TGTGCCAGCAGCTTTTTACAGGGGCAAGGTGAAAAACTGTTTTTT.

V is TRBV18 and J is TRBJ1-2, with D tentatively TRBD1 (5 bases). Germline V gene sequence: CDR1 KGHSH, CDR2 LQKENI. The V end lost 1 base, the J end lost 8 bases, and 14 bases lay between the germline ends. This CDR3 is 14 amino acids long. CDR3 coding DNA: TGTGCCAGCTCACCACGTGTTAGGGGAGGGGGCTACACCTTC. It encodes CASSPRVRGGGYTF. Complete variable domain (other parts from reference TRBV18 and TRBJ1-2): NAGVMQNPRHLVRRRGQEARLRCSPMKGHSHVYWYRQLPEEGLKFMVYLQKENIIDESGMPKERFSAEFPKEGPSILRIQQVVRGDSAAYFCASSPRVRGGGYTFGSGTRLTVV.

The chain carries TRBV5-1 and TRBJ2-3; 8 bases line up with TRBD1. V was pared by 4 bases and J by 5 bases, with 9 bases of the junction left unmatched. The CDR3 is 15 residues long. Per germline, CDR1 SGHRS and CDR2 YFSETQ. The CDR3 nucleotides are TGCGCCAGCAGCCCTAGGACAGGGTTTGGAGATACGCAGTATTTT. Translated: CASSPRTGFGDTQYF. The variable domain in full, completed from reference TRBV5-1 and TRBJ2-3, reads KAGVTQTPRYLIKTRGQQVTLSCSPISGHRSVSWYQQTPGQGLQFLFEYFSETQRNKGNFPGRFSGRQFSNSRSEMNVSTLELGDSALYLCASSPRTGFGDTQYFGPGTRLTVL.

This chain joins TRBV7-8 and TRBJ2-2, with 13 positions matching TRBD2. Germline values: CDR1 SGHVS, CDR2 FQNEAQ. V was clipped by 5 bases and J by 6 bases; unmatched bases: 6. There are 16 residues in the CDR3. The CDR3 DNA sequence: TGTGCCAGCAGCCAAGGACTAGCGGGAGTGTCCGGGGAGCTGTTTTTT. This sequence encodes CASSQGLAGVSGELFF.

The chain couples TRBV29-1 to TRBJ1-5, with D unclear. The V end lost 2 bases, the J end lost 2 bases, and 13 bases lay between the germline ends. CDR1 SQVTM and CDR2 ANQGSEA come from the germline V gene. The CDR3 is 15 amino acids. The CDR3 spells CSVELRGHGNQPQHF. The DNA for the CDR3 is TGCAGCGTTGAATTACGGGGTCACGGCAATCAGCCCCAGCATTTT.

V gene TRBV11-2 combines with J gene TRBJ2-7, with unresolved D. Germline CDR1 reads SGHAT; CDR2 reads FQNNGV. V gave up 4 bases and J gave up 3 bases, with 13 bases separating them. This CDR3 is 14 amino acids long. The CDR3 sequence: CASSSLYQIYEQYF. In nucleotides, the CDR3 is TGTGCCAGCAGCTCATTATATCAGATCTACGAGCAGTACTTC.

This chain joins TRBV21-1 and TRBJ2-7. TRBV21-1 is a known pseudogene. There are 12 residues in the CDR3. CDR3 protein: CASRVLPWEQYF. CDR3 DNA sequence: TGTGCCAGCAGGGTCCTCCCTTGGGAGCAGTACTTC.

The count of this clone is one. The CDR3 DNA sequence: TGTGCCAGCAGCTTAGGGGGAGCCAAAAACATTCAGTACTTC. Protein: CASSLGGAKNIQYF. This rearrangement joins TRBV11-2 to TRBJ2-4; D gene unclear. Germline CDR1 SGHAT, CDR2 FQNNGV. This CDR3 region has 14 residues. Trimming removed 1 base at V and 0 bases at J, with 4 bases between.

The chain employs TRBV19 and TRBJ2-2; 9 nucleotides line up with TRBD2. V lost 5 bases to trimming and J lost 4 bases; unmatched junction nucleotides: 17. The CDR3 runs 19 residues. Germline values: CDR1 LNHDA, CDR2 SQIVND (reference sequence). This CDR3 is CASSLSNEREVIITGELFF. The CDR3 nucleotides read TGTGCCAGTAGTCTCTCGAATGAGCGGGAGGTAATTATCACCGGGGAGCTGTTTTTT.

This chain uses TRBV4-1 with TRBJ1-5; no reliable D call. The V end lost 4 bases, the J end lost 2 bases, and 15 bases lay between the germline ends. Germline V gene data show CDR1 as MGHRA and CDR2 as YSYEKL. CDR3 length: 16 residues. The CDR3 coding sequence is TGCGCCAGCAGCCCCGGCAGGCTCGGGGGCAATCAGCCCCAGCATTTT. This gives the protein CASSPGRLGGNQPQHF.

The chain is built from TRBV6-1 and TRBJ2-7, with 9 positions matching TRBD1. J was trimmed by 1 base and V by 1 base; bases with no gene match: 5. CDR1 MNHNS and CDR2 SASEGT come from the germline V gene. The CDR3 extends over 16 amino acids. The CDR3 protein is CASSEGGQGLSYEQYF. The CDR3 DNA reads TGTGCCAGCAGTGAAGGGGGACAGGGATTATCCTACGAGCAGTACTTC.

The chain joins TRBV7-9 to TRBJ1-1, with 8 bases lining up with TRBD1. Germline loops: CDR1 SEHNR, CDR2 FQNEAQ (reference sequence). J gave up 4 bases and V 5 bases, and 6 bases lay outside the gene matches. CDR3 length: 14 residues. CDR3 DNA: TGTGCCAGCAGCCCACAAACAGGGGGCACTGAAGCTTTCTTT. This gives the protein CASSPQTGGTEAFF.

CDR3: CAEPHQGAQDGELFF. The CDR3 nucleotides read TGTGCCGAGCCCCACCAGGGGGCGCAGGACGGGGAGCTGTTTTTT. The chain couples TRBV6-5 to TRBJ2-2; 8 bases line up with TRBD1. Germline V gives CDR1 MNHEY, CDR2 SVGAGI. The V segment lost 11 bases and the J segment 7 bases; nucleotides outside the gene matches: 15. The CDR3 has 15 residues.

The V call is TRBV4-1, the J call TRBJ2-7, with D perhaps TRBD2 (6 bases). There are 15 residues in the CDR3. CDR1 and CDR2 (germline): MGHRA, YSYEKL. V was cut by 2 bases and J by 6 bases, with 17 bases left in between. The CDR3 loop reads CASSQPGLPQSEQYF. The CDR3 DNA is TGCGCCAGCAGCCAACCCGGACTACCCCAATCCGAGCAGTACTTC.

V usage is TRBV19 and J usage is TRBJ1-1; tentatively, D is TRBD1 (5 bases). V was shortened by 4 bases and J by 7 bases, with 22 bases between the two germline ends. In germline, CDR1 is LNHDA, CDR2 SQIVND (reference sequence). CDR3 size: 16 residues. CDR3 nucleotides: TGTGCCAGTAGTACCGGCCCTGACAGTGCGACGGGTGAAGCTTTCTTT. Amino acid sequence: CASSTGPDSATGEAFF. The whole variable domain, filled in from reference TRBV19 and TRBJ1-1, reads DGGITQSPKYLFRKEGQNVTLSCEQNLNHDAMYWYRQDPGQGLRLIYYSQIVNDFQKGDIAEGYSVSREKKESFPLTVTSAQKNPTAFYLCASSTGPDSATGEAFFGQGTRLTVV.

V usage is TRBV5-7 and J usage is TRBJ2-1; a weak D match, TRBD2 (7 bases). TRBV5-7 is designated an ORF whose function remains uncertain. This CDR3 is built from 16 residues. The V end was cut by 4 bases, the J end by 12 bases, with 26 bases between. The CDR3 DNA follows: TGTGCCAGCAGCGGGGGGGCGCGTCTCCTGAGGCATGGGCAGTTCTTC. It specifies CASSGGARLLRHGQFF.

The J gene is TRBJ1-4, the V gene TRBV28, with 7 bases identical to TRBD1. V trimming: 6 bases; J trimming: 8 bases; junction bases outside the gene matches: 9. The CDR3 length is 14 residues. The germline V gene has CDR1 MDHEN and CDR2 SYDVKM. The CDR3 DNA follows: TGTGCCAGCAGCCAGGGGGGCGACGGGGAAAAACTGTTTTTT. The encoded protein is CASSQGGDGEKLFF.

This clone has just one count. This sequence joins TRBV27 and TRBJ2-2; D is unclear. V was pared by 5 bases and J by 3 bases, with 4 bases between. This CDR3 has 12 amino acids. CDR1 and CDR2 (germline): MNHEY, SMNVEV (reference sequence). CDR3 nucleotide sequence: TGTGCCAGCAGTACCCACACCGGGGAGCTGTTTTTT. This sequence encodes CASSTHTGELFF.

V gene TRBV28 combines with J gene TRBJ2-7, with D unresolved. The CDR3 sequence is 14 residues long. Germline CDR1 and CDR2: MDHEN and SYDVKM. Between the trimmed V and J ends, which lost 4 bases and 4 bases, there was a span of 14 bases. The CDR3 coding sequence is TGTGCCAGCAGTTCAACCCTAGTCGCGTACGAGCAGTACTTC. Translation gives CASSSTLVAYEQYF.